One sample yielded the 30 T cell receptor beta chains listed below, sequenced in a study of T-cell reconstitution after alpha-beta-depleted transplantation in children. Preparing the TCRbeta library involved the use of unique molecular identifiers. TCRdb independently ran MiXCR on the PCR reads; one entry per CDR3 protein. The sample has 610,000 or so distinct CDR3 sequences, about a quarter seen once. This material consisted of PBMCs, taken before TCRalphabeta/CD19-depleted stem cell transplant. These receptors were obtained from a boy in the first two years of life with Wiskott-Aldrich syndrome, due to receive a stem cell transplant.

This clonotype was observed a few times. The rearrangement uses TRBV20-1 and TRBJ2-7; 7 nucleotides agree with TRBD1. Germline V gives CDR1 DFQATT, CDR2 SNEGSKA (reference sequence). The CDR3 is 14 amino acids. V lost 3 bases and J lost 1; bases outside the gene matches: 6. The CDR3 reads CSARDRQRSYEQYF. The CDR3 DNA reads as TGCAGTGCTAGGGACAGGCAGCGTTCCTACGAGCAGTACTTC.

The rearrangement links TRBV5-1 to TRBJ1-2; D perhaps matches TRBD1 (5 bases). Trimming removed 1 base at V and 1 base at J, with 14 bases between. There are 16 residues in the CDR3. CDR1 and CDR2 (germline): SGHRS, YFSETQ. CDR3 in amino acids: CASSLRWGRHNYGYTF. CDR3 coding DNA: TGCGCCAGCAGCTTGAGATGGGGCAGACATAACTATGGCTACACCTTC. The variable domain in full, with the rest retrieved from reference TRBV5-1 and TRBJ1-2, is KAGVTQTPRYLIKTRGQQVTLSCSPISGHRSVSWYQQTPGQGLQFLFEYFSETQRNKGNFPGRFSGRQFSNSRSEMNVSTLELGDSALYLCASSLRWGRHNYGYTFGSGTRLTVV.

This clonotype came up once. J is TRBJ2-3 and V is TRBV20-1; 7 nucleotides agree with TRBD2. CDR1 is DFQATT and CDR2 is SNEGSKA in the germline V gene (reference sequence). The V segment lost 1 base and the J segment 3 bases; nucleotides outside the gene matches: 7. The CDR3 sequence is 15 residues long. CDR3 DNA sequence: TGCAGTGCTAGAGTCATAAGCGGGGCGACAGATACGCAGTATTTT. It specifies CSARVISGATDTQYF.

The chain employs TRBV14 and TRBJ2-3; 13 nucleotides match TRBD2. CDR3 length equals 18 residues. Germline CDR1 and CDR2: SGHDN and FVKESK. Losses at the gene ends were 0 bases for V and 4 bases for J; bases not matched to a gene: 7. The chain's CDR3 is CASSQELAGGPKADTQYF. In DNA, the CDR3 is TGTGCCAGCAGCCAAGAACTAGCGGGAGGGCCCAAAGCAGATACGCAGTATTTT.

This chain joins TRBV7-2 and TRBJ1-5; D gene unclear. CDR3 length: 13 residues. The V and J ends lost 5 bases and 4 bases respectively, with 9 bases between them. The V gene's germline CDR1 is SGHTA and CDR2 FQGNSA. The CDR3 loop reads CASSLDINQPQHF. The DNA for the CDR3 is TGTGCCAGCAGCCTAGACATTAATCAGCCCCAGCATTTT.

This rearrangement joins TRBV28 to TRBJ2-1, with 7 bases lining up with TRBD2. The CDR3 covers 17 residues. CDR1 and CDR2 from the germline V gene are MDHEN and SYDVKM. The ends lost 1 base at V and 10 bases at J; junction bases unmatched: 16. For the CDR3, the DNA is TGTGCCAGCAGTTTATCACTAGCGAATGAGGAATTATGGGAGCAGTTCTTC. Translation gives CASSLSLANEELWEQFF.

The V gene is TRBV20-1, the J gene TRBJ2-2, with a possible D match to TRBD2 (6 bases). Germline V CDR1 and CDR2: DFQATT, SNEGSKA (reference sequence). Trimming stripped 0 bases from V and 8 bases from J, with 10 bases between. The CDR3 runs 13 residues. The CDR3 region has the DNA TGCAGTGCTAGAGATGGAGGGAGGGGGGAGCTGTTTTTT. Translating gives CSARDGGRGELFF.

This clonotype appeared a few times. The chain is built from TRBV11-2 and TRBJ2-2; TRBD1 is a possible D gene (6 bases). V was pared by 6 bases and J by 2 bases, with 16 bases between. The germline gives CDR1 SGHAT, CDR2 FQNNGV. This CDR3 spans 16 amino acids. The CDR3 bases are TGTGCCAGCAGTCCCAAAACGGGACACAACACCGGGGAGCTGTTTTTT. Translation gives CASSPKTGHNTGELFF.

This clonotype was observed a handful of times. This chain links TRBV12-3 or TRBV12-4 with TRBJ2-3; 9 bases align to TRBD1. V trimming: 5 bases; J trimming: 2 bases; junction bases outside the gene matches: 17. This CDR3 region has 19 residues. DNA for the CDR3: TGTGCCAGCAGTCGGACCAGGGGCGGGACAGGGATTCTCACAGATACGCAGTATTTT. Translation gives CASSRTRGGTGILTDTQYF.

This sequence joins TRBV5-5 and TRBJ2-7; 9 nucleotides line up with TRBD1. Germline V gives CDR1 SGHKS, CDR2 YYEKEE (reference sequence). This CDR3 region has 16 residues. With V trimmed by 4 bases and J by 0 bases, 8 bases remained unmatched. For the CDR3, the DNA is TGTGCCAGCAGCCCCCACGGACAGGGGACCTCCTACGAGCAGTACTTC. The encoded protein is CASSPHGQGTSYEQYF.

This clonotype was found a few times. This sequence joins TRBV29-1 and TRBJ2-3, with D hard to call. V lost 7 bases and J lost 2, with 10 bases in between. Germline V CDR1 and CDR2: SQVTM, ANQGSEA. The CDR3 extends over 12 amino acids. CDR3 loop: CSGGAVTDTQYF. The DNA of the CDR3 is TGCAGCGGCGGCGCAGTCACAGATACGCAGTATTTT.

The rearrangement joins TRBV29-1 to TRBJ2-5, with D maybe TRBD1 (6 bases). The germline V gene has CDR1 SQVTM and CDR2 ANQGSEA. The CDR3 contains 13 residues. Trimming removed 7 bases from V and 3 bases from J, with 15 bases in between. The CDR3 DNA follows: TGCAGCGCCCTGGGGGCCGGGGAAGAGACCCAGTACTTC. It yields the protein CSALGAGEETQYF.

The chain joins TRBV20-1 to TRBJ2-3; possible D gene TRBD1, 5 bases. The CDR3 loop spans 14 amino acids. With 6 bases removed from V and 1 base from J, the gap between germline ends came to 14 bases. The germline V gene has CDR1 DFQATT and CDR2 SNEGSKA (reference sequence). CDR3 protein: CSARIPGRTDTQYF. The CDR3 bases are TGCAGTGCCCGAATCCCAGGGCGCACAGATACGCAGTATTTT.

This clonotype was seen more than once but under ten times. This chain joins TRBV2 and TRBJ2-1; 9 nucleotides line up with TRBD2. This CDR3 is 16 amino acids long. Per germline, CDR1 SNHLY and CDR2 FYNNEI. V was pared by 8 bases and J by 5 bases, with 13 bases of the junction left unmatched. For the CDR3, the DNA is TGTGCCAGCCGCCTGGAGCTAGCGGGAAGGGACAATGAGCAGTTCTTC. Protein: CASRLELAGRDNEQFF. Filled out from reference TRBV2 and TRBJ2-1, the complete variable domain reads EPEVTQTPSHQVTQMGQEVILRCVPISNHLYFYWYRQILGQKVEFLVSFYNNEISEKSEIFDDQFSVERPDGSNFTLKIRSTKLEDSAMYFCASRLELAGRDNEQFFGPGTRLTVL.

This rearrangement joins TRBV20-1 to TRBJ2-1, with 7 bases lining up with TRBD2. Per germline, CDR1 DFQATT and CDR2 SNEGSKA (reference sequence). V gave up 1 base and J gave up 2 bases; unmatched junction bases: 5. CDR3 length: 15 amino acids. The CDR3 nucleotides read TGCAGTGCTAGAGCAAGAGCGGGGCCCTACAATGAGCAGTTCTTC. Its translation: CSARARAGPYNEQFF.

This clonotype was found a few times. The chain recombines TRBV7-2 with TRBJ2-3; D gene unclear. The V and J ends lost 5 bases and 7 bases respectively, with 16 bases between them. Per the germline V gene, CDR1 is SGHTA and CDR2 is FQGNSA. CDR3 length: 14 amino acids. Written as DNA, the CDR3 is TGTGCCAGCAGCCGACGCGATCTAACAAATACGCAGTATTTT. Amino acid sequence: CASSRRDLTNTQYF.

This clonotype was counted between two and nine times. The CDR3 sequence is CASSLEGTTGELFF. In DNA form, the CDR3 reads TGCGCCAGCAGCTTGGAAGGGACGACCGGGGAGCTGTTTTTT. The V call is TRBV5-1, the J call TRBJ2-2; D is tentatively TRBD1 or TRBD2 (5 bases each). The CDR3 contains 14 residues. V shed 0 bases and J shed 5 bases, with 8 bases lying between them. The germline gives CDR1 SGHRS, CDR2 YFSETQ. The variable domain in full, completed from reference TRBV5-1 and TRBJ2-2, reads KAGVTQTPRYLIKTRGQQVTLSCSPISGHRSVSWYQQTPGQGLQFLFEYFSETQRNKGNFPGRFSGRQFSNSRSEMNVSTLELGDSALYLCASSLEGTTGELFFGEGSRLTVL.

The V gene is TRBV29-1, the J gene TRBJ1-2, with 8 bases matching TRBD1. The CDR3 covers 13 residues. Unmatched junction bases numbered 3, after V lost 6 bases and J lost 0 bases. Per the germline V gene, CDR1 is SQVTM and CDR2 is ANQGSEA. DNA of the CDR3: TGCAGCGTAAGACAGGGGACTAACTATGGCTACACCTTC. Residues: CSVRQGTNYGYTF.

The CDR3 sequence is CASSDRGRTGVETQYF. The CDR3 DNA is TGTGCCAGCAGTGACCGTGGAAGGACAGGGGTGGAGACCCAGTACTTC. This rearrangement joins TRBV14 to TRBJ2-5; 9 bases match TRBD1. Germline lookup yields CDR1 SGHDN and CDR2 FVKESK. The V gene end was trimmed by 6 bases and the J gene end by 5 bases; junction bases not matched to a gene: 13. This CDR3 contains 16 residues.

This rearrangement joins TRBV15 to TRBJ1-1; D is undetermined. Germline assignment: CDR1 LNHNV and CDR2 YYDKDF (reference sequence). This CDR3 region has 17 residues. Trimming pared 0 bases from V and 1 base from J, leaving 15 bases between. CDR3: CATSRDNIFDGNTEAFF. In DNA form, the CDR3 reads TGTGCCACCAGCAGAGACAATATATTCGACGGGAACACTGAAGCTTTCTTT.

This rearrangement joins TRBV20-1 to TRBJ2-7; the match to TRBD2 covers 8 bases. J lost 5 bases, V lost 6 bases, and 12 bases had no gene match. Per germline, CDR1 DFQATT and CDR2 SNEGSKA (reference sequence). This CDR3 has 14 residues. CDR3 residues: CSAASTGRVNEQYF. The CDR3, as DNA: TGCAGTGCCGCTAGTACCGGGAGGGTAAACGAGCAGTACTTC.

This chain joins TRBV28 and TRBJ2-1; 10 nucleotides line up with TRBD2. V lost 6 bases to trimming and J lost 4 bases; unmatched junction nucleotides: 9. CDR1 and CDR2 (germline): MDHEN, SYDVKM. The CDR3 runs 16 residues. The chain's CDR3 is CASRMITSGTYNEQFF. CDR3 coding DNA: TGTGCCAGCAGGATGATCACTAGCGGGACTTACAATGAGCAGTTCTTC.

This chain connects TRBV10-3 to TRBJ1-3; TRBD1 might be the D (5 bases). Germline CDR1 is ENHRY and CDR2 is SYGVKD. Trimming removed 6 bases at V and 3 bases at J, with 15 bases between. The CDR3 contains 15 residues. The CDR3 protein is CAIRGPVEGGNTIYF. The CDR3 DNA sequence: TGTGCCATCAGGGGGCCTGTCGAAGGTGGAAACACCATATATTTT.

This clonotype was found a few times. The genes are TRBV28 and TRBJ2-7, with 15 bases lining up with TRBD2. Unmatched junction bases numbered 4, after V lost 5 bases and J lost 5 bases. Germline V gene sequence: CDR1 MDHEN, CDR2 SYDVKM. CDR3 size: 15 residues. The CDR3 here is CASSPRTSGRDEQYF. The CDR3 nucleotides are TGTGCCAGCAGTCCGAGGACTAGCGGGAGGGACGAGCAGTACTTC.

The genes are TRBV14 and TRBJ2-7; TRBD1 might be the D (6 bases). Germline V gene data show CDR1 as SGHDN and CDR2 as FVKESK. CDR3 length equals 15 residues. Trimming took 2 bases from V and 2 from J, leaving 13 bases between them. As DNA, the CDR3 is TGTGCCAGCAGCCAATTAGTTCGGGACACCTACGAGCAGTACTTC. Translation gives CASSQLVRDTYEQYF.

This clonotype was observed a few times. This chain connects TRBV5-1 to TRBJ2-4; 12 bases match TRBD2. CDR3 length: 15 amino acids. With V trimmed by 4 bases and J by 4 bases, 3 bases remained unmatched. Germline loops: CDR1 SGHRS, CDR2 YFSETQ. The CDR3 is CASSLAGGRKNIQYF. CDR3 nucleotide sequence: TGCGCCAGCAGCCTAGCGGGAGGGAGGAAAAACATTCAGTACTTC.

This chain joins TRBV20-1 and TRBJ2-7; no clear D gene. The CDR3 runs 14 residues. The V end was cut by 4 bases, the J end by 3 bases, with 16 bases between. CDR1 is DFQATT and CDR2 is SNEGSKA in the germline V gene (reference sequence). The CDR3 DNA reads TGCAGTGCTACGTCCGGAGCCCGAGTCTACGAGCAGTACTTC. Its translation: CSATSGARVYEQYF.

This clonotype was counted between two and nine times. V usage is TRBV20-1 and J usage is TRBJ2-4; TRBD1 might be the D (5 bases). Per germline, CDR1 DFQATT and CDR2 SNEGSKA (reference sequence). Trimming left V 4 bases short and J 0 bases short, with 13 bases between. CDR3 length equals 15 residues. The CDR3 loop is CSAKRQFLAKNIQYF. The DNA for the CDR3 is TGCAGTGCTAAACGACAGTTTTTAGCCAAAAACATTCAGTACTTC.

The V gene is TRBV29-1, the J gene TRBJ2-3; D is ambiguous. Germline loops: CDR1 SQVTM, CDR2 ANQGSEA. V was pared by 4 bases and J by 4 bases, with 15 bases between. The CDR3 is 14 amino acids. DNA for the CDR3: TGCAGCGTTGCAACGAGACTTCTTTCAGATACGCAGTATTTT. Protein: CSVATRLLSDTQYF.

The chain couples TRBV28 to TRBJ2-7, with D tentatively TRBD2 (5 bases). Trimming took 6 bases from V and 2 from J, leaving 14 bases between them. This CDR3 has 14 amino acids. Germline lookup yields CDR1 MDHEN and CDR2 SYDVKM. CDR3 coding DNA: TGTGCCAGCAGCCCCGGGGTCTCAACCTACGAGCAGTACTTC. Residues: CASSPGVSTYEQYF.